This T cell receptor beta chain was captured by sequencing in a study of Ad26.COV2.S vaccination and SARS-CoV-2 variants. Study context: The Ad26.COV2.S arm of the COV1001 trial was where the donor was placed. Into the muscle, Ad26.COV2.S was dosed once or twice, 56 days apart. Study-wide results and limits: Vaccine recipients surpassed placebo recipients in spike-specific TCR breadth. Total T cell responses, in the TCR breadth and depth analyses, may have been underestimated.

Here immunoSEQ multiplex PCR was the method, and the copy in TCRdb shows in-frame clones only, minus some. The table shows around 420,000 clones, with 70% to 90% occurring only once. Germline-derived CDR1 and CDR2 are SGDLS and YYNGEE. CDR3 length: 17 amino acids. V lost 4 bases and J 2 bases, leaving 21 bases between the germline ends. Treatment described: about 20 received Ad26.COV2.S at low or high dose, single or two shots; a few received placebo; per-sample allocation not given. Day 63 after the first vaccine or placebo injection was the time point for sampling. Comments on this clone: Antigen unknown.

V usage is TRBV9 and J usage is TRBJ2-5; D might be TRBD1 (6 bases). The specimen was peripheral blood, collected in a trial of Ad26.COV2.S vaccine versus placebo. The TCR originated in a person between 18 and 65 years old who received the Ad26.COV2.S COVID-19 vaccine or a placebo. CDR3 residues: CASSPPLLGQRQETQYF. Written as DNA, the CDR3 is TGTGCCAGCAGCCCTCCTCTATTGGGACAAAGACAAGAGACCCAGTACTTC.